These 8 T cell receptor beta chains came from one sample sequenced in a study of blood T cell repertoires in COVID-19. Only in-frame clones appear in the TCRdb table, and some are missing; sequencing was by immunoSEQ multiplex PCR. The sample lists about 190,000 clones; roughly 91% were seen once. The sample consisted of peripheral blood. The receptors stem from a human donor in a cohort sampled during active COVID-19.

The chain combines TRBV7-2 with TRBJ1-6, with a possible D match to TRBD1 (6 bases). Trimming left V 2 bases short and J 7 bases short, with 9 bases between. Germline assignment: CDR1 SGHTA and CDR2 FQGNSA. This CDR3 is built from 14 residues. The CDR3, as DNA: TGTGCCAGCAGCTTATTCGGACAGAATTCACCCCTCCACTTT. This translates into CASSLFGQNSPLHF.

The chain carries TRBV4-3 and TRBJ2-2, with 7 bases lining up with TRBD2. CDR3 length: 18 residues. Germline V CDR1 and CDR2: LGHNA, YSLEER. V lost 3 bases and J lost 7; bases outside the gene matches: 17. CDR3 sequence reads: CASSQSAFPGGGVGELFF. CDR3 DNA: TGCGCCAGCAGCCAGAGTGCTTTCCCGGGAGGTGGTGTCGGGGAGCTGTTTTTT.

The table lists this clone with a count of one. This chain connects TRBV12-2 to TRBJ1-2; TRBD1 reflects the table's D call only, with no check against the DNA. TRBV12-2 constitutes a pseudogene. The CDR3 consists of 14 residues. The DNA for the CDR3 is TGTGCAAGTCGCAAGGGACAGGCCAACTATGGCTACACCTTC. Translating it yields CASRKGQANYGYTF.

As concerns this clone: Distinct nucleotide sequences in the sample also encode this CDR3. The chain recombines TRBV7-9 with TRBJ2-7; 8 nucleotides agree with TRBD1. CDR3 size: 14 residues. V lost 1 base to trimming and J lost 6 bases; unmatched junction nucleotides: 5. Germline CDR1 is SEHNR and CDR2 is FQNEAQ (reference sequence). The CDR3 DNA reads TGTGCCAGCAGCTTAGAGGGGACAGGCAGCGAGCAGTACTTC. Translation: CASSLEGTGSEQYF.

This clone has a single count. The chain links TRBV5-5 to TRBJ2-1, with D possibly TRBD2 on 6 matching bases. Deletions cut 2 bases from V and 10 bases from J, with 10 bases between. Germline loops: CDR1 SGHKS, CDR2 YYEKEE (reference sequence). The CDR3 spans 12 residues. In DNA form, the CDR3 reads TGTGCCAGCAGCTTTGTTCTAGCGGAGCAGTTCTTC. Amino acids: CASSFVLAEQFF.

This chain links TRBV7-2 with TRBJ2-3; 8 nucleotides line up with TRBD2. The CDR3 length is 16 residues. Trimming took 4 bases from V and 4 from J; bases not matched to a gene: 10. Germline assignment: CDR1 SGHTA and CDR2 FQGNSA. The DNA of the CDR3 is TGTGCCAGCAGCTCTTGGGGCGGGGGGACCCCAGATACGCAGTATTTT. Protein product: CASSSWGGGTPDTQYF. The full variable domain, in which reference TRBV7-2 and TRBJ2-3 provide the parts outside the CDR3, is GAGVSQSPSNKVTEKGKDVELRCDPISGHTALYWYRQSLGQGLEFLIYFQGNSAPDKSGLPSDRFSAERTGGSVSTLTIQRTQQEDSAVYLCASSSWGGGTPDTQYFGPGTRLTVL.

As for this clone: Other DNA sequences in the same sample also yield this CDR3. The chain links TRBV10-1 to TRBJ2-7; TRBD2 matches at 8 bases. The trim removed 2 bases at V and 0 bases at J, leaving 0 bases unmatched. This CDR3 comprises 14 residues. The germline V gene has CDR1 WNHNN and CDR2 SYGVQD (reference sequence). The CDR3 nucleotides read TGCGCCAGCAGTGAGAGCGGGAGCTCCTACGAGCAGTACTTC. This sequence encodes CASSESGSSYEQYF.

The chain combines TRBV6-6 with TRBJ1-3; TRBD1 aligns across 10 bases. The CDR3 contains 14 residues. CDR1 and CDR2 (germline): MNHNY, SVGAGI (reference sequence). V was pared by 6 bases and J by 2 bases, with 1 base of the junction left unmatched. CDR3 region: CASRGTGAGNTIYF. The CDR3 nucleotides are TGTGCCAGCAGGGGGACAGGGGCTGGAAACACCATATATTTT.